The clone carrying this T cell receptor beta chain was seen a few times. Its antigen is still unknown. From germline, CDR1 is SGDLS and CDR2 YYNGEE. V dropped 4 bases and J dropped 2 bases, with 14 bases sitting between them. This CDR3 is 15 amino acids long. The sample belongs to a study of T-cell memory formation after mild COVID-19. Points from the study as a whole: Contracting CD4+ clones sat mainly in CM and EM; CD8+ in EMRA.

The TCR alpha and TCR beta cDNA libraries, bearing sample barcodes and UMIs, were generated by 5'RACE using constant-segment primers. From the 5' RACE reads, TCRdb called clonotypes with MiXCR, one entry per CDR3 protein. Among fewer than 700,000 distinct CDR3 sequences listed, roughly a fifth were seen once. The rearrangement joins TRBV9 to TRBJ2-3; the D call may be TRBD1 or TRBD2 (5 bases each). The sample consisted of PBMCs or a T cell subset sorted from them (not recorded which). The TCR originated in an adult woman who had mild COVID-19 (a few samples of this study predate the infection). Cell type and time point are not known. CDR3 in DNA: TGTGCCAGCAGCTCAGAGGGACCTCCCACAGATACGCAGTATTTT. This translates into CASSSEGPPTDTQYF.